A single sample is the source of the 26 T cell receptor beta chains below, sequenced in a study of cytomegalovirus exposure and HLA in healthy donors (dated by TCRdb to the late 2010s). The library was prepared using the immunoSEQ multiplex PCR assay. For the multiplex PCR, a mixture combining 60 forward primers for TCR Vbeta segments and 13 reverse primers for TCR Jbeta segments was used. TCRdb's version of the immuneACCESS table is confined to in-frame rearrangements and falls short of the full clone set. An unresolved V gene accounts for under half of the shortfall where checked; the remainder is of unknown origin. The sample table holds around 150,000 clones, of which about three quarters were seen once. The top ten constitute about 6.5% of the sample. Sequencing used PBMCs. These receptors originate from a man aged 35 to 55 in good health and CMV-seropositive.

This sequence joins TRBV4-1 and TRBJ2-7; 10 nucleotides align to TRBD2. Looked up from germline, CDR1 is MGHRA and CDR2 is YSYEKL. The CDR3 extends over 18 amino acids. V dropped 4 bases and J dropped 3; count of bases not matched to a gene: 15. CDR3 DNA: TGCGCCAGCAGCCTCTTTAAATCCGGGACTAGCGTAGGCTACGAGCAGTACTTC. Translating gives CASSLFKSGTSVGYEQYF.

The chain has TRBV27 and TRBJ1-2; 12 nucleotides line up with TRBD1. Per germline, CDR1 MNHEY and CDR2 SMNVEV (reference sequence). Trimming removed 0 bases from V and 6 bases from J; junction bases left unmatched: 2. The CDR3 is made up of 15 amino acids. The CDR3, as DNA: TGTGCCAGCAGTTTATCGGGGACAGGGGGCAATGGCTACACCTTC. This codes for CASSLSGTGGNGYTF.

This chain joins TRBV6-6 and TRBJ2-1; 12 bases fit TRBD2. The V segment lost 6 bases and the J segment 9 bases; nucleotides outside the gene matches: 9. The CDR3 has 15 amino acids. CDR1 MNHNY and CDR2 SVGAGI come from the germline V gene (reference sequence). This CDR3 is CASSLPSGRAGEQFF. The CDR3 DNA reads as TGTGCCAGCAGCCTACCTAGCGGGAGGGCCGGTGAGCAGTTCTTC.

The CDR3 nucleotides are TGCGCCAGCAGCCAAGGATCCGGGGGCTACGAGCAGTACTTC. Its translation: CASSQGSGGYEQYF. The chain links TRBV4-1 to TRBJ2-7; possible D gene TRBD2, 6 bases. CDR3 length: 14 residues. V lost 1 base and J 3 bases, leaving 10 bases between the germline ends. Germline lookup yields CDR1 MGHRA and CDR2 YSYEKL.

The chain is built from TRBV10-1 and TRBJ2-1; the D gene is possibly TRBD1 (6 bases). Trimming cost V 6 bases and J 9 bases, with 15 bases left between them. This CDR3 comprises 13 residues. Looked up from germline, CDR1 is WNHNN and CDR2 is SYGVQD (reference sequence). Written as DNA, the CDR3 is TGCGCCAGCAGGGAAACGACAGGCAGTGAGCAGTTCTTC. The encoded protein is CASRETTGSEQFF.

The V gene is TRBV5-1, the J gene TRBJ2-2; D call uncertain. The CDR3 runs to 14 residues. Between the trimmed V and J ends, which lost 1 base and 0 bases, there was a span of 4 bases. Germline CDR1 and CDR2: SGHRS and YFSETQ. CDR3 sequence: CASSLLSNTGELFF. In DNA, the CDR3 is TGCGCCAGCAGCTTGCTGTCGAACACCGGGGAGCTGTTTTTT.

This chain uses TRBV29-1 with TRBJ2-2; D not resolved. Germline V gene sequence: CDR1 SQVTM, CDR2 ANQGSEA. This CDR3 region has 13 residues. Trimming stripped 0 bases from V and 2 bases from J, with 4 bases between. This chain's CDR3 is CSVEDYNTGELFF. CDR3 nucleotide sequence: TGCAGCGTTGAAGATTATAACACCGGGGAGCTGTTTTTT.

This chain uses TRBV4-2 with TRBJ1-4; a possible D gene is TRBD1 (6 bases). From germline, CDR1 is LGHNA and CDR2 YNFKEQ. V was clipped by 1 base and J by 0 bases, with 9 bases between them. There are 16 residues in the CDR3. CDR3 in amino acids: CASSQVAGATNEKLFF. The CDR3 coding sequence is TGTGCCAGCAGCCAAGTGGCAGGGGCAACTAATGAAAAACTGTTTTTT.

This clone was recorded only once. The chain joins TRBV10-1 to TRBJ1-1, with D possibly being TRBD1 (6 bases). Germline values: CDR1 WNHNN, CDR2 SYGVQD (reference sequence). The V end was cut by 4 bases, the J end by 0 bases, with 12 bases between. The CDR3 runs to 15 residues. As DNA, the CDR3 is TGCGCCAGCAGTGGGGGCAGGGGCGTGAACACTGAAGCTTTCTTT. The encoded protein is CASSGGRGVNTEAFF.

The gene calls are TRBV6-5 and TRBJ1-6; no clear D gene. This CDR3 contains 14 residues. V lost 6 bases, J lost 6 bases, and 12 bases lay in between. Germline loops: CDR1 MNHEY, CDR2 SVGAGI. The CDR3 here is CASSPGGINSPLHF. The CDR3 nucleotides read TGTGCCAGCAGCCCCGGCGGTATTAATTCACCCCTCCACTTT.

The chain uses TRBV7-2 and TRBJ2-3; D possibly corresponds to TRBD2 (5 bases). Per the germline V gene, CDR1 is SGHTA and CDR2 is FQGNSA. The V end was cut by 3 bases, the J end by 0 bases, with 7 bases between. This CDR3 has 14 residues. The CDR3 DNA sequence: TGTGCCAGCAGCTTTAGCGTCAGCACAGATACGCAGTATTTT. It yields the protein CASSFSVSTDTQYF. The complete variable domain, with remaining parts taken from reference TRBV7-2 and TRBJ2-3, reads GAGVSQSPSNKVTEKGKDVELRCDPISGHTALYWYRQSLGQGLEFLIYFQGNSAPDKSGLPSDRFSAERTGGSVSTLTIQRTQQEDSAVYLCASSFSVSTDTQYFGPGTRLTVL.

The chain joins TRBV28 to TRBJ2-3; unclear D gene. V was shortened by 7 bases and J by 0 bases, with 14 bases between the two germline ends. The CDR3 extends over 15 amino acids. Germline V gives CDR1 MDHEN, CDR2 SYDVKM. This CDR3 reads CASMGFAGSTDTQYF. The CDR3 DNA sequence: TGTGCCAGCATGGGTTTTGCAGGCAGCACAGATACGCAGTATTTT. Using reference TRBV28 and TRBJ2-3 for the parts outside the CDR3, the full variable domain is DVKVTQSSRYLVKRTGEKVFLECVQDMDHENMFWYRQDPGLGLRLIYFSYDVKMKEKGDIPEGYSVSREKKERFSLILESASTNQTSMYLCASMGFAGSTDTQYFGPGTRLTVL.

The chain uses TRBV28 and TRBJ1-1; D not resolved. Trimming shortened V by 5 bases and J by 5 bases, and 9 bases separated the two germline ends. The CDR3 runs 12 residues. The germline V gene encodes CDR1 MDHEN and CDR2 SYDVKM. This CDR3 reads CASSLLLTEAFF. In DNA, the CDR3 is TGTGCCAGCAGTCTCCTCCTTACTGAAGCTTTCTTT.

This clone came up once. The chain employs TRBV18 and TRBJ2-1, with 13 bases aligning to TRBD2. J was trimmed by 7 bases and V by 2 bases; bases with no gene match: 5. The CDR3 runs to 16 residues. Germline assignment: CDR1 KGHSH and CDR2 LQKENI. Here the CDR3 DNA reads TGTGCCAGCTCACCATTGGGACTAGCGGGGACAAATGAGCAGTTCTTC. It is translated as CASSPLGLAGTNEQFF.

V is TRBV28 and J is TRBJ1-4; D might be TRBD1 (5 bases). Germline values: CDR1 MDHEN, CDR2 SYDVKM. The V gene lost 2 bases and the J gene lost 2 bases, with 9 bases spanning the gap. The CDR3 is made up of 15 amino acids. CDR3 loop: CASSLTRVTNEKLFF. DNA of the CDR3: TGTGCCAGCAGTTTAACCAGGGTCACTAATGAAAAACTGTTTTTT.

The chain employs TRBV29-1 and TRBJ2-5, with TRBD2 matching over 7 bases. The CDR3 has 14 residues. CDR1 SQVTM and CDR2 ANQGSEA come from the germline V gene. V gave up 1 base and J gave up 1 base; unmatched junction bases: 3. CDR3 residues: CSVEGGGAQETQYF. The CDR3 DNA reads as TGCAGCGTTGAAGGGGGAGGGGCCCAAGAGACCCAGTACTTC. Based on the CDR3 plus reference TRBV29-1 and TRBJ2-5, the full variable domain is SAVISQKPSRDICQRGTSLTIQCQVDSQVTMMFWYRQQPGQSLTLIATANQGSEATYESGFVIDKFPISRPNLTFSTLTVSNMSPEDSSIYLCSVEGGGAQETQYFGPGTRLLVL.

V and J are TRBV6-1 and TRBJ2-1; D call uncertain. The length of the CDR3 is 14 residues. V lost 2 bases and J 3 bases, leaving 8 bases between the germline ends. Germline V gene data show CDR1 as MNHNS and CDR2 as SASEGT. CDR3: CASSERRNYNEQFF. In nucleotides, the CDR3 is TGTGCCAGCAGTGAACGGCGGAACTACAATGAGCAGTTCTTC.

This rearrangement joins TRBV4-3 to TRBJ1-2, with D unresolved. This CDR3 is 15 amino acids long. V lost 0 bases and J 5 bases, leaving 13 bases between the germline ends. Germline-derived CDR1 and CDR2 are LGHNA and YSLEER. The CDR3 protein is CASSQDETSWYGYTF. In DNA form, the CDR3 reads TGCGCCAGCAGCCAAGATGAAACAAGTTGGTATGGCTACACCTTC.

A single count supports this clone. This chain connects TRBV19 to TRBJ1-1, with D possibly being TRBD1 (6 bases). The CDR3 is made up of 14 amino acids. Germline assignment: CDR1 LNHDA and CDR2 SQIVND (reference sequence). V lost 5 bases and J 4 bases, leaving 14 bases between the germline ends. The CDR3 is CASSSLGGVTEAFF. The CDR3 DNA reads TGTGCCAGTAGTTCCCTTGGGGGCGTCACTGAAGCTTTCTTT.

The chain combines TRBV5-1 with TRBJ1-2; D possibly corresponds to TRBD1 (5 bases). The CDR3 is 17 amino acids. Trimming stripped 0 bases from V and 4 bases from J, with 19 bases between. Germline CDR1 SGHRS, CDR2 YFSETQ. CDR3 sequence (DNA): TGCGCCAGCAGCTTGGGCCCCAATCTGCAGGGAGGCTATGGCTACACCTTC. This encodes CASSLGPNLQGGYGYTF.

V and J are TRBV6-5 and TRBJ2-7, with D tentatively TRBD1 (6 bases). Trimming took 7 bases from V and 1 from J, leaving 8 bases between them. This CDR3 is 12 amino acids long. Germline assignment: CDR1 MNHEY and CDR2 SVGAGI. As DNA, the CDR3 is TGTGCCAGCAAGACAGGATCCTACGAGCAGTACTTC. It yields the protein CASKTGSYEQYF.

The chain combines TRBV5-4 with TRBJ1-2; 8 bases fit TRBD1. The germline V gene has CDR1 SGHNT and CDR2 YYREEE (reference sequence). V shed 4 bases and J 3 bases; nucleotides not matched to a gene: 8. The CDR3 spans 15 residues. CDR3 amino acids: CASSQRDRTHYGYTF. In nucleotides, the CDR3 is TGTGCCAGCAGCCAAAGGGACAGGACCCACTATGGCTACACCTTC.

This clone was seen more than once but under ten times. The chain is built from TRBV28 and TRBJ1-1; a possible D gene is TRBD1 (6 bases). The length of the CDR3 is 15 residues. Germline CDR1 MDHEN, CDR2 SYDVKM. Between the trimmed V and J ends, which lost 2 bases and 4 bases, there was a span of 14 bases. The CDR3 DNA reads as TGTGCCAGCAGTTTAACAAGGGGGGGAAGCACTGAAGCTTTCTTT. Protein: CASSLTRGGSTEAFF.

The J gene is TRBJ1-2, the V gene TRBV7-6, with 11 bases matching TRBD1. This CDR3 spans 14 amino acids. Germline V CDR1 and CDR2: SGHVS, FNYEAQ. After removal of 5 bases from V and 5 bases from J, the junction contained 4 bases not matched to a gene. The CDR3 region has the DNA TGTGCCAGCAGCCGGGGGACAGGGGGATATGGCTACACCTTC. Amino acids: CASSRGTGGYGYTF.

The genes are TRBV7-9 and TRBJ1-2; 8 bases line up with TRBD1. Germline V gene sequence: CDR1 SEHNR, CDR2 FQNEAQ (reference sequence). Trimming at V came to 5 bases and at J to 2 bases, leaving 13 bases not matched to a gene. The CDR3 spans 17 residues. This CDR3 is CASSPDRDLWINYGYTF. CDR3 sequence (DNA): TGTGCCAGCAGCCCGGACAGGGATCTTTGGATAAACTATGGCTACACCTTC.

The genes are TRBV6-1 and TRBJ1-3; 9 nucleotides agree with TRBD1. CDR3 size: 19 residues. CDR1 and CDR2 (germline): MNHNS, SASEGT. The J segment lost 0 bases and the V segment lost 4 bases, leaving 13 bases of the junction unmatched. CDR3 bases: TGTGCCAGCAGTGCCCGAACCCCACAGGGGGCTTACTCTGGAAACACCATATATTTT. It specifies CASSARTPQGAYSGNTIYF.